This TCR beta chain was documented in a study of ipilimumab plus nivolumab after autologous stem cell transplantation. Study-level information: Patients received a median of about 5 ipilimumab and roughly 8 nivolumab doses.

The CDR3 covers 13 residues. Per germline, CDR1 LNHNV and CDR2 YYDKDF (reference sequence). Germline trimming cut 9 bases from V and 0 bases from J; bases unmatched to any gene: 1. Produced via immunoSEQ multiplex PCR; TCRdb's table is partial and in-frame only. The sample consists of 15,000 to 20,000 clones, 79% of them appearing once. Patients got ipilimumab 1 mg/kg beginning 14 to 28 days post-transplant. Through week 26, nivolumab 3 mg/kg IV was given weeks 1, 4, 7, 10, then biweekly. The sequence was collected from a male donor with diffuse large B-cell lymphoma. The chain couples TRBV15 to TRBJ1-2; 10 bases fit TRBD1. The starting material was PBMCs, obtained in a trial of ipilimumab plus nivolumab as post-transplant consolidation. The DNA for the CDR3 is TGTGCCACTGGACAGGGGGCTAACTATGGCTACACCTTC. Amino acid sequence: CATGQGANYGYTF.